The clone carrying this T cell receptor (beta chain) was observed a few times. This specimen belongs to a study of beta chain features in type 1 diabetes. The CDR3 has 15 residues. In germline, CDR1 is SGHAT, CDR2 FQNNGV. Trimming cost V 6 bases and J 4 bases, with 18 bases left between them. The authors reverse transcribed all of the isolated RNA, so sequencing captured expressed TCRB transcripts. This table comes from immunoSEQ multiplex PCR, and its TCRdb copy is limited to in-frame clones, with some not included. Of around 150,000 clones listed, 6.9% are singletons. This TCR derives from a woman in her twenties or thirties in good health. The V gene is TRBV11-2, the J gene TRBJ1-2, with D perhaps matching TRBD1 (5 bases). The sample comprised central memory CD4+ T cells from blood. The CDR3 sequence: CASSKPSQGSYGYTF. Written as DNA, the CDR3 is TGTGCCAGCAGTAAACCATCCCAGGGTAGCTATGGCTACACCTTC.